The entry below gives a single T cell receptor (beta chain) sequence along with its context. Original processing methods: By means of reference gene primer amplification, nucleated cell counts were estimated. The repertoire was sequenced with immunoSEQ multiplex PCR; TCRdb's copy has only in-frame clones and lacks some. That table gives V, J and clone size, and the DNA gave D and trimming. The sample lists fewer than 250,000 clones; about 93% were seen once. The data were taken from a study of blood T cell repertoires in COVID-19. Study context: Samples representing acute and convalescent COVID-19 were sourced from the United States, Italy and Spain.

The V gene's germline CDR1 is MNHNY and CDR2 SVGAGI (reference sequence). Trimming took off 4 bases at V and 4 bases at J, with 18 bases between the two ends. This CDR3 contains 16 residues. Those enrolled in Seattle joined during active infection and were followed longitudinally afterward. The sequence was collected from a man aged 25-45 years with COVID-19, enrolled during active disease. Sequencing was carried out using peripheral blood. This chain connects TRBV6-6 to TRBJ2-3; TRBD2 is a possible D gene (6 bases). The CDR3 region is CASSSGDSPNPDTQYF. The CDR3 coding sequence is TGTGCCAGCAGTTCCGGGGACTCCCCGAACCCAGATACGCAGTATTTT.